The present TCR beta chain was sequenced within a study of vaccination and CD4 T cells after COVID-19. Points on this clonotype: Its antigen is currently unknown. An end of the junction does not agree with germline; a read error may underlie this.

With the Oncomine TCR Beta short-read assay, DNA from cultured CD4+ T cells was sequenced. The genomic DNA was obtained from cultured CD4+ T cells by extraction with the QIAamp micro DNA kit. Each CDR3 protein gets one entry after TCRdb re-called the PCR reads with MiXCR. Among some 18,000 distinct CDR3 sequences listed, around 30% were seen once. The sample's treatment: approximately nine-day PBMC culture with coronavirus spike peptide pools or control peptides (ViraFEST assay). PCR tests turned positive between March and December 2020, before US Alpha, Beta and Delta variants. Germline V CDR1 and CDR2: KGHSH, LQKENI. The CDR3 runs to 17 residues.

This receptor was identified in a human donor with COVID-19. The chain couples TRBV18 to TRBJ1-5; D may be TRBD1 (6 bases). The sample was cultured CD4+ T cells from blood. DNA for the CDR3: TGTGCCGGCTCACCAAACCCGGGACATGGCAGCAATCAGCCCCAGCATTTT. Its protein is CAGSPNPGHGSNQPQHF.